Described below is a single T cell receptor (beta chain) sequence and its context. There are 19 residues in the CDR3. The germline CDR1 and CDR2 sequences are SGHTA and FQGTGA. V lost 4 bases and J lost 6; bases outside the gene matches: 19. These data belong to a study of cytomegalovirus exposure and HLA in healthy donors. PCR primers comprised 60 Vbeta and 13 Jbeta primers. The assay was immunoSEQ multiplex PCR, and TCRdb's table has in-frame clones only and misses some. The repertoire consists of 77,000 or so clones, with 78% occurring once and the leading ten covering around 1.5%. This receptor was obtained from a man between 40 and 49 years old in good health and CMV-seronegative. Source material: PBMCs. V usage is TRBV7-3 and J usage is TRBJ2-1; TRBD2 aligns across 9 bases. CDR3 nucleotides: TGTGCCAGCAGCTCTGCGGACAGGCCTAGAGCGGGAGGATTCAATGAGCAGTTCTTC. This codes for CASSSADRPRAGGFNEQFF.